This T cell receptor beta chain came from a study of patients and donors after allogeneic stem cell transplantation. This CDR3 comprises 12 residues. Germline V gives CDR1 MNHEY, CDR2 SVGAGI. Trimming cost V 6 bases and J 12 bases, with 15 bases left between them. One entry per CDR3 protein results from TCRdb running MiXCR on the RT-PCR reads. The table includes over 350,000 distinct CDR3 sequences, around 15% detected once. This sequence originates from a human donor who was either an allogeneic HSCT recipient or a stem cell or donor lymphocyte infusion donor (not recorded which). It is not recorded whose cells these are; they may come from a transplant donor. The specimen sequenced was blood, either unsorted or a sorted T cell fraction (not recorded which). This chain links TRBV6-5 with TRBJ2-1, with a tentative D call TRBD2 (5 bases). CDR3 DNA: TGTGCCAGCAGGGACCTGGGGAGCGGGCAGTTCTTC. This encodes CASRDLGSGQFF.